This entry lists 12 T cell receptor beta chains sequenced from one sample in a study of blood T cell repertoires in COVID-19. Here immunoSEQ multiplex PCR was the method, and the copy in TCRdb shows in-frame clones only, minus some. There are more than 85,000 clones in the sample; roughly 92% occur only once, and 1.5% to 2% lies in the top ten. The sequenced material came from peripheral blood. Source of these receptors: a woman aged 45-60 years with COVID-19, enrolled during active disease.

The chain employs TRBV5-6 and TRBJ1-3; tentatively, D is TRBD1 (6 bases). The length of the CDR3 is 13 residues. CDR1 and CDR2 (germline): SGHDT, YYEEEE. V was clipped by 7 bases and J by 0 bases, with 8 bases between them. The DNA for the CDR3 is TGTGCCAGCGGGGGCCTCTCTGGAAACACCATATATTTT. The encoded protein is CASGGLSGNTIYF.

V is TRBV28 and J is TRBJ1-2, with D perhaps matching TRBD1 (5 bases). This CDR3 has 13 amino acids. Germline CDR1 and CDR2: MDHEN and SYDVKM. Trimming removed 5 bases from V and 4 bases from J, with 11 bases in between. CDR3 sequence: CASSETVLYGYTF. CDR3 sequence (DNA): TGTGCCAGCAGTGAGACAGTACTCTATGGCTACACCTTC.

The gene calls are TRBV19 and TRBJ2-3; TRBD1 aligns across 9 bases. Trimming cost V 4 bases and J 5 bases; bases outside gene matches: 7. The CDR3 consists of 15 residues. Germline V gives CDR1 LNHDA, CDR2 SQIVND (reference sequence). CDR3 region: CASSTRTGVGDTQYF. The CDR3 nucleotides are TGTGCCAGTAGTACCCGGACAGGGGTAGGAGATACGCAGTATTTT. The complete variable domain, with remaining parts taken from reference TRBV19 and TRBJ2-3, reads DGGITQSPKYLFRKEGQNVTLSCEQNLNHDAMYWYRQDPGQGLRLIYYSQIVNDFQKGDIAEGYSVSREKKESFPLTVTSAQKNPTAFYLCASSTRTGVGDTQYFGPGTRLTVL.

The chain uses TRBV5-4 and TRBJ1-2, with D maybe TRBD1 (5 bases). CDR3 size: 12 residues. Germline CDR1 reads SGHNT; CDR2 reads YYREEE (reference sequence). Trimming shortened V by 3 bases and J by 11 bases, and 14 bases separated the two germline ends. The CDR3 nucleotides read TGTGCCAGCAGCTCGCAACGGGGGGGATACACCTTC. It specifies CASSSQRGGYTF.

The chain couples TRBV19 to TRBJ1-5; 7 bases line up with TRBD1. The CDR3 covers 15 residues. The germline V gene has CDR1 LNHDA and CDR2 SQIVND (reference sequence). The trim removed 3 bases at V and 4 bases at J, leaving 6 bases unmatched. The CDR3 bases are TGTGCCAGTAGTATCCAGAAGACAGGGAATCAGCCCCAGCATTTT. It translates to CASSIQKTGNQPQHF.

The chain uses TRBV29-1 and TRBJ1-1, with D perhaps matching TRBD1 (5 bases). The CDR3 spans 13 residues. The germline V gene has CDR1 SQVTM and CDR2 ANQGSEA. The V gene lost 4 bases and the J gene lost 2 bases, with 11 bases spanning the gap. CDR3 DNA sequence: TGCAGCGTTGCAGCACAGGCTAACACTGAAGCTTTCTTT. This encodes CSVAAQANTEAFF.

The chain carries TRBV24-1 and TRBJ1-2; 7 positions match TRBD1. After removal of 4 bases from V and 8 bases from J, the junction contained 6 bases not matched to a gene. This CDR3 has 13 amino acids. CDR1 is KGHDR, CDR2 SFDVKD, per germline. CDR3 amino acids: CATSDPTGEGYTF. CDR3 coding DNA: TGTGCCACCAGTGACCCTACAGGGGAAGGCTACACCTTC.

The rearrangement links TRBV2 to TRBJ1-1; D gene uncertain. The V end lost 1 base, the J end lost 5 bases, and 8 bases lay between the germline ends. Germline assignment: CDR1 SNHLY and CDR2 FYNNEI. The CDR3 runs to 13 residues. CDR3 sequence (DNA): TGTGCCAGCAGTGAAGAGAGGGAGACTGAAGCTTTCTTT. Amino acid sequence: CASSEERETEAFF.

This chain joins TRBV9 and TRBJ1-2; D might be TRBD1 (6 bases). This CDR3 is built from 14 residues. Germline V gene lookup returns CDR1 SGDLS and CDR2 YYNGEE. Trimming pared 4 bases from V and 2 bases from J, leaving 12 bases between. CDR3 sequence: CASSRRGANYGYTF. The CDR3 DNA sequence: TGTGCCAGCAGCCGTCGGGGGGCGAACTATGGCTACACCTTC.

The chain couples TRBV5-6 to TRBJ1-6; no clear D. V lost 0 bases and J 8 bases, leaving 15 bases between the germline ends. The germline V gene encodes CDR1 SGHDT and CDR2 YYEEEE. The CDR3 is 16 residues long. CDR3 region: CASSLGLATGDSPLHF. The CDR3 nucleotides read TGTGCCAGCAGCTTGGGACTCGCGACCGGGGATTCACCCCTCCACTTT.

This chain joins TRBV5-6 and TRBJ2-7; 9 nucleotides match TRBD1. There are 15 residues in the CDR3. Germline V gene data show CDR1 as SGHDT and CDR2 as YYEEEE. V trimming: 2 bases; J trimming: 6 bases; junction bases outside the gene matches: 9. The CDR3 coding sequence is TGTGCCAGCAGCTTAAGTGGGACAGGGTCCAGCGAGCAGTACGTC. As protein: CASSLSGTGSSEQYV.

This chain uses TRBV20-1 with TRBJ1-2; D uncertain. Germline lookup yields CDR1 DFQATT and CDR2 SNEGSKA (reference sequence). CDR3 length: 11 residues. Deletions cut 4 bases from V and 7 bases from J, with 10 bases between. CDR3 bases: TGCAGTGCTACAGCGAAAGCTGGCTACACCTTC. It is translated as CSATAKAGYTF.